One sample yielded the 30 T cell receptor beta chains listed below, sequenced in a study of T cells after somatic rescue of genetic block. Profiling relied on immunoSEQ multiplex PCR, and the TCRdb table lists in-frame clones only, not all of them. The repertoire has about 15,000 clones, about 70% of them found once; the top ten carry over 12%. Sequenced sample: peripheral blood mononuclear cells (PBMCs). These receptor sequences come from a boy aged 5-17 years.

The genes are TRBV7-9 and TRBJ1-4; D possibly corresponds to TRBD1 (5 bases). The length of the CDR3 is 18 residues. The germline V gene has CDR1 SEHNR and CDR2 FQNEAQ (reference sequence). Trimming pared 4 bases from V and 4 bases from J, leaving 22 bases between. CDR3 DNA sequence: TGTGCCAGCAGCTCCACACCGGGACGAACTAACGTTAATGAAAAACTGTTTTTT. This encodes CASSSTPGRTNVNEKLFF.

The rearrangement joins TRBV10-2 to TRBJ2-7; no clear D. Deletions cut 3 bases from V and 5 bases from J, with 17 bases between. CDR3 size: 15 residues. CDR1 and CDR2 (germline): WSHSY, SAAADI. In DNA form, the CDR3 reads TGCGCCAGCAGTGAAGGTCAGATCGGGCTCCACGAGCAGTACTTC. Its protein is CASSEGQIGLHEQYF.

This clone showed up just once. V usage is TRBV5-6 and J usage is TRBJ1-2; possible D gene TRBD1, 6 bases. CDR1 is SGHDT, CDR2 YYEEEE, per germline. The CDR3 totals 13 residues. V lost 3 bases to trimming and J lost 2 bases, with 8 bases between them. CDR3 residues: CASSSGQNYGYTF. Written as DNA, the CDR3 is TGTGCCAGCAGCTCTGGACAGAACTATGGCTACACCTTC. The variable domain in full, completed from reference TRBV5-6 and TRBJ1-2, reads DAGVTQSPTHLIKTRGQQVTLRCSPKSGHDTVSWYQQALGQGPQFIFQYYEEEERQRGNFPDRFSGHQFPNYSSELNVNALLLGDSALYLCASSSGQNYGYTFGSGTRLTVV.

The chain has TRBV15 and TRBJ2-1, with D possibly matching TRBD2 (7 bases). Trimming left V 4 bases short and J 8 bases short, with 18 bases between. CDR1 and CDR2 from the germline V gene are LNHNV and YYDKDF (reference sequence). There are 15 residues in the CDR3. The CDR3 DNA follows: TGTGCCACCAGCAACTACGGGGGGCGATTGTATGAGCAGTTCTTC. Translated: CATSNYGGRLYEQFF.

V usage is TRBV30 and J usage is TRBJ2-1; 7 bases are shared with TRBD2. Germline CDR1 is GTSNPN and CDR2 is SVGIG (reference sequence). The CDR3 consists of 13 residues. J lost 6 bases, V lost 0 bases, and 2 bases had no gene match. The CDR3 coding sequence is TGTGCCTGGAGTGTTAGCGGGTTCAATGAGCAGTTCTTC. Protein product: CAWSVSGFNEQFF.

There are many counts of this clone. In DNA form, the CDR3 reads TGTGCCAGCAGTGTCTCTGGGGCCAACGTCCTGACTTTC. Protein sequence: CASSVSGANVLTF. The chain links TRBV27 to TRBJ2-6; D not certain. V shed 5 bases and J shed 0 bases, with 2 bases lying between them. The CDR3 covers 13 residues. The germline gives CDR1 MNHEY, CDR2 SMNVEV (reference sequence).

The J gene is TRBJ1-1, the V gene TRBV9; D is unclear. Germline V gene data show CDR1 as SGDLS and CDR2 as YYNGEE. The CDR3 runs 13 residues. The germline V and J ends were trimmed by 2 bases and 2 bases, with 7 bases remaining between them. This chain's CDR3 is CASSVSSNTEAFF. CDR3 nucleotides: TGTGCCAGCAGCGTCAGCTCCAACACTGAAGCTTTCTTT.

This clone was seen a few times. The rearrangement joins TRBV30 to TRBJ1-1; D not certain. Trimming left V 4 bases short and J 3 bases short, with 9 bases between. From germline, CDR1 is GTSNPN and CDR2 SVGIG (reference sequence). This CDR3 contains 12 residues. CDR3 sequence (DNA): TGTGCCTGGAACGACGTGGACACTGAAGCTTTCTTT. Translation: CAWNDVDTEAFF.

This clone was seen only a few times. Here the CDR3 DNA reads TGTGCCAGCAGTTCACGAGGCTTGCTCGGGAATACGCAGTATTTT. It translates to CASSSRGLLGNTQYF. The chain couples TRBV6-6 to TRBJ2-3; TRBD2 is a possible D gene (5 bases). This CDR3 spans 15 amino acids. Trimming took 4 bases from V and 7 from J, leaving 18 bases between them. Germline V gene data show CDR1 as MNHNY and CDR2 as SVGAGI (reference sequence).

This clone was observed a single time. The chain recombines TRBV7-2 with TRBJ2-3, with a tentative D call TRBD2 (5 bases). The CDR3 length is 13 residues. Trimming shortened V by 5 bases and J by 6 bases, and 12 bases separated the two germline ends. Germline-derived CDR1 and CDR2 are SGHTA and FQGNSA. CDR3 in amino acids: CASSLGRADTQYF. For the CDR3, the DNA is TGTGCCAGCAGCCTTGGGCGGGCCGATACGCAGTATTTT.

The chain has TRBV6-1 and TRBJ2-1, with TRBD2 matching over 14 bases. Trimming at V came to 3 bases and at J to 0 bases, leaving 10 bases not matched to a gene. The V gene's germline CDR1 is MNHNS and CDR2 SASEGT. CDR3 length equals 20 residues. The CDR3 nucleotides read TGTGCCAGCAGTGATTGGGGACTAGCGGGAGTCCCTAGCTCCTACAATGAGCAGTTCTTC. Amino acids: CASSDWGLAGVPSSYNEQFF.

The V and J genes are TRBV6-1 and TRBJ1-2, with D unresolved. The CDR3 contains 14 residues. CDR1 MNHNS and CDR2 SASEGT come from the germline V gene. V was cut by 2 bases and J by 5 bases, with 12 bases left in between. CDR3: CASSEPPQEYGYTF. The CDR3 coding sequence is TGTGCCAGCAGTGAACCGCCGCAGGAGTATGGCTACACCTTC.

The chain has TRBV5-1 and TRBJ1-1; TRBD1 might be the D (6 bases). This CDR3 spans 15 amino acids. Germline CDR1 reads SGHRS; CDR2 reads YFSETQ. Trimming cost V 0 bases and J 2 bases, with 11 bases left between them. This CDR3 reads CASSLVPGANTEAFF. The CDR3 nucleotides read TGCGCCAGCAGCTTGGTCCCGGGGGCCAACACTGAAGCTTTCTTT.

The chain joins TRBV11-1 to TRBJ2-2; 7 bases line up with TRBD1. The length of the CDR3 is 15 residues. V gave up 5 bases and J gave up 4 bases; unmatched junction bases: 7. Germline-derived CDR1 and CDR2 are SGHAT and FQDESV (reference sequence). The CDR3 reads CASSLGGAFTGELFF. The CDR3 bases are TGTGCCAGCAGCCTAGGGGGCGCCTTCACCGGGGAGCTGTTTTTT. Using reference TRBV11-1 and TRBJ2-2 for the parts outside the CDR3, the full variable domain is EAEVAQSPRYKITEKSQAVAFWCDPISGHATLYWYRQILGQGPELLVQFQDESVVDDSQLPKDRFSAERLKGVDSTLKIQPAELGDSAMYLCASSLGGAFTGELFFGEGSRLTVL.

The chain uses TRBV7-6 and TRBJ1-3; unclear D gene. Trimming removed 0 bases at V and 7 bases at J, with 13 bases between. Germline lookup yields CDR1 SGHVS and CDR2 FNYEAQ. The length of the CDR3 is 15 residues. The CDR3: CASSLAMDPLNTIYF. The CDR3 DNA sequence: TGTGCCAGCAGCTTAGCAATGGATCCTCTGAACACCATATATTTT.

The chain carries TRBV18 and TRBJ2-1; weak D call: TRBD2 (6 bases). V dropped 6 bases and J dropped 10 bases, with 25 bases sitting between them. From germline, CDR1 is KGHSH and CDR2 LQKENI. This CDR3 contains 16 residues. The CDR3 DNA sequence: TGTGCCAGCTCGCCCCGACTAGTCCAGGGAACTCTCGAGCAGTTCTTC. This translates into CASSPRLVQGTLEQFF.

The rearrangement uses TRBV6-6 and TRBJ2-1; D gene ambiguous. This CDR3 spans 12 amino acids. V lost 9 bases, J lost 6 bases, and 12 bases lay in between. Per germline, CDR1 MNHNY and CDR2 SVGAGI (reference sequence). The CDR3 region has the DNA TGTGCCAGTTTGGCTAGGCGCAATGAGCAGTTCTTC. Its protein is CASLARRNEQFF.

The J gene is TRBJ2-5, the V gene TRBV28; D assignment may be TRBD1 or TRBD2 (5 bases each). The CDR3 consists of 14 residues. Germline V gene sequence: CDR1 MDHEN, CDR2 SYDVKM. V was cut by 2 bases and J by 1 base, with 8 bases left in between. The CDR3 region is CASSLEGPQETQYF. The DNA for the CDR3 is TGTGCCAGCAGTTTAGAGGGACCCCAAGAGACCCAGTACTTC.

In this sample, this clone turned up once. This sequence joins TRBV27 and TRBJ2-1; 11 bases are shared with TRBD2. The V and J ends lost 7 bases and 10 bases, in that order; junction bases with no gene match: 12. Germline V gene lookup returns CDR1 MNHEY and CDR2 SMNVEV (reference sequence). This CDR3 contains 15 residues. Written as DNA, the CDR3 is TGTGCCAGCAAATCCTTAGCGGGAGGGCCAGGGGAGCAGTTCTTC. Its protein is CASKSLAGGPGEQFF.

The J gene is TRBJ1-1, the V gene TRBV9; a possible D gene is TRBD1 (5 bases). This CDR3 has 16 amino acids. V gave up 4 bases and J gave up 0 bases, with 16 bases separating them. Germline CDR1 reads SGDLS; CDR2 reads YYNGEE. The CDR3 nucleotides read TGTGCCAGCAGCCAACACGACCAGGGCATGAACACTGAAGCTTTCTTT. Its protein is CASSQHDQGMNTEAFF.

This chain joins TRBV30 and TRBJ2-3, with TRBD1 as a possible D gene (5 bases). Germline CDR1 and CDR2: GTSNPN and SVGIG (reference sequence). Trimming stripped 1 base from V and 2 bases from J, with 13 bases between. The CDR3 has 15 residues. In nucleotides, the CDR3 is TGTGCCTGGAGTGGGGCAGGGTTTTCCACAGATACGCAGTATTTT. It codes for CAWSGAGFSTDTQYF.

The genes are TRBV7-2 and TRBJ2-3; D not resolved. The ends were cut back, 2 bases at V and 7 bases at J, with 10 bases in the middle. From germline, CDR1 is SGHTA and CDR2 FQGNSA. The CDR3 has 13 amino acids. The CDR3, as DNA: TGTGCCAGCAGCTTAACGGCCATTAATACGCAGTATTTT. Translating gives CASSLTAINTQYF.

The chain joins TRBV5-1 to TRBJ2-1; no definite D call. The V gene lost 2 bases and the J gene lost 0 bases, with 9 bases spanning the gap. Looked up from germline, CDR1 is SGHRS and CDR2 is YFSETQ. The CDR3 is 15 amino acids. The chain's CDR3 is CASSFRLRSYNEQFF. CDR3 coding DNA: TGCGCCAGCAGCTTCCGGCTTCGCTCCTACAATGAGCAGTTCTTC.

The V call is TRBV6-5, the J call TRBJ2-4; D is ambiguous. Germline assignment: CDR1 MNHEY and CDR2 SVGAGI. V was clipped by 0 bases and J by 8 bases, with 8 bases between them. This CDR3 region has 13 residues. The CDR3 sequence is CASSYSASHIQYF. The CDR3, as DNA: TGTGCCAGCAGTTACTCGGCCTCCCACATTCAGTACTTC.

The CDR3 bases are TGTGCCAGCAGCGTCCGGGCGCGATCCTACGAGCAGTACTTC. Translated, it gives CASSVRARSYEQYF. V usage is TRBV13 and J usage is TRBJ2-7, with D hard to call. V shed 5 bases and J shed 1 base, with 12 bases lying between them. The CDR3 totals 14 residues. From germline, CDR1 is PRHDT and CDR2 FYEKMQ (reference sequence).

J is TRBJ2-2 and V is TRBV29-1, with D perhaps matching TRBD2 (6 bases). V lost 7 bases and J lost 3, with 15 bases in between. CDR1 is SQVTM, CDR2 ANQGSEA, per germline. The CDR3 loop spans 14 amino acids. CDR3 loop: CSAGTSAYTGELFF. CDR3 bases: TGCAGCGCCGGGACTTCTGCTTACACCGGGGAGCTGTTTTTT.

In its sample, this clone was seen a few times. This sequence joins TRBV30 and TRBJ1-2; 9 bases are shared with TRBD1. This CDR3 has 13 amino acids. Trimming removed 3 bases from V and 5 bases from J; junction bases left unmatched: 4. Germline V CDR1 and CDR2: GTSNPN, SVGIG (reference sequence). CDR3: CAWSPGTGYGYTF. The CDR3 region has the DNA TGTGCCTGGAGCCCCGGGACAGGGTATGGCTACACCTTC. Supplemented by reference TRBV30 and TRBJ1-2, the full variable domain reads SQTIHQWPATLVQPVGSPLSLECTVEGTSNPNLYWYRQAAGRGLQLLFYSVGIGQISSEVPQNLSASRPQDRQFILSSKKLLLSDSGFYLCAWSPGTGYGYTFGSGTRLTVV.

This sequence joins TRBV7-9 and TRBJ2-1, with 14 bases identical to TRBD2. This CDR3 spans 17 amino acids. The germline CDR1 and CDR2 sequences are SEHNR and FQNEAQ (reference sequence). J gave up 8 bases and V 4 bases, and 10 bases lay outside the gene matches. The chain's CDR3 is CASSSEKGTSGSYEQFF. The CDR3 bases are TGTGCCAGCAGCTCAGAAAAGGGGACTAGCGGGAGCTATGAGCAGTTCTTC.

The V and J genes are TRBV7-9 and TRBJ1-2; the D is unclear. CDR1 and CDR2 from the germline V gene are SEHNR and FQNEAQ (reference sequence). V was trimmed by 4 bases and J by 5 bases, leaving 20 bases between them. CDR3 length equals 16 residues. The CDR3, as DNA: TGTGCCAGCAGCTCACCCGGGTCCAGTTGGAGGTATGGCTACACCTTC. Its translation: CASSSPGSSWRYGYTF.

The chain uses TRBV6-1 and TRBJ2-7, with TRBD1 matching 7 bases. Germline-derived CDR1 and CDR2 are MNHNS and SASEGT. The CDR3 loop spans 16 amino acids. The J segment lost 0 bases and the V segment lost 2 bases, leaving 7 bases of the junction unmatched. The CDR3 reads CASSEFRGSTSYEQYF. The CDR3 DNA follows: TGTGCCAGCAGTGAATTCAGGGGGAGTACCTCCTACGAGCAGTACTTC.